This record looks at one T cell receptor (beta chain) sequence and its context. Individuals drawn from around 25 US areas were roughly 18 to 100 years old. The record originates from a study of blood T cell repertoires in COVID-19. Study-level background: The study drew acute and convalescent COVID-19 samples from the United States, Italy and Spain. The cDNA or gDNA used as material had been derived from T cells, B-cell-depleted T cells, or PBMCs.

Authors' processing steps: By means of reference gene primer amplification, nucleated cell counts were estimated. Using immunoSEQ multiplex PCR, the repertoire was profiled, and TCRdb retains in-frame clones only, with some absent. V and J calls plus clone size are reproduced from that table; the DNA served to infer D and trimming. The sample has fewer than 200,000 clones, around 82% seen once. The CDR3 has 16 residues. Trimming stripped 4 bases from V and 5 bases from J, with 20 bases between. The germline gives CDR1 LNHNV, CDR2 YYDKDF (reference sequence). Specimen: PBMCs or T cells enriched from blood (not recorded which). The chain has TRBV15 and TRBJ2-5, with D perhaps TRBD1 (6 bases). The TCR was taken from a woman aged 45-65 years in a cohort exposed to, infected with or recovered from COVID-19 (not recorded which). The chain's CDR3 is CATSIPRGGGRETQYF. The DNA for the CDR3 is TGTGCCACCAGCATTCCGAGGGGTGGGGGCAGGGAGACCCAGTACTTC.